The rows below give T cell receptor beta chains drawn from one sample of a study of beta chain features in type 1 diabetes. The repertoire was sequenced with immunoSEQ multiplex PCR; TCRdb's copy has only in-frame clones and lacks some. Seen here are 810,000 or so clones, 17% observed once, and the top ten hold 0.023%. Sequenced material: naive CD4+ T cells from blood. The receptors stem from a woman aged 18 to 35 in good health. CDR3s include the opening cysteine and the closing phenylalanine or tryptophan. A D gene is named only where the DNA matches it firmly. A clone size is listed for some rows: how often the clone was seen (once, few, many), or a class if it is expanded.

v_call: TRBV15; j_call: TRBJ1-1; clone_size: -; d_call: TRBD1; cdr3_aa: CATSTRDSPNTEAFF; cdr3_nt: TGTGCCACCAGCACCCGGGACAGCCCAAACACTGAAGCTTTCTTT
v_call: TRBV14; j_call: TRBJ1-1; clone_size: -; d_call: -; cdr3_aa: CASSPRMNTEAFF; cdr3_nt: TGTGCCAGCAGCCCCCGAATGAACACTGAAGCTTTCTTT
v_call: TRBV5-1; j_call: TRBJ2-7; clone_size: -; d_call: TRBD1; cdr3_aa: CASSFLRDRVYEQYF; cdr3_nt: TGCGCCAGCAGCTTTCTCCGGGACAGGGTTTACGAGCAGTACTTC
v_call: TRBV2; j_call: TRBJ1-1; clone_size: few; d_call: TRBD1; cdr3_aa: CACNRGVGTEAFF; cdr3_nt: TGTGCCTGTAACAGGGGAGTGGGCACTGAAGCTTTCTTT
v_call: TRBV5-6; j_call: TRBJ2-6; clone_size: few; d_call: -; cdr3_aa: CASSASGANVLTF; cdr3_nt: TGTGCCAGCAGCGCATCTGGGGCCAACGTCCTGACTTTC
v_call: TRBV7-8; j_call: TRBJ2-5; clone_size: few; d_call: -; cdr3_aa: CASSLGQYQETQYF; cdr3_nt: TGTGCCAGCAGCTTAGGGCAGTACCAAGAGACCCAGTACTTC
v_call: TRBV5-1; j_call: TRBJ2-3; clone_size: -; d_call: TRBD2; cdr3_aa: CASSLDASGKADTQYF; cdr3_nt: TGCGCCAGCAGCTTGGACGCTAGCGGGAAGGCAGATACGCAGTATTTT
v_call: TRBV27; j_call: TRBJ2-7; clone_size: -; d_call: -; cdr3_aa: CASSFSFGEQYF; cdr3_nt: TGTGCCAGCAGTTTTTCTTTTGGCGAGCAGTACTTC
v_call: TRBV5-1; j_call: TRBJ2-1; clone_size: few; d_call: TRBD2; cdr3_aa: CASSWTSGRVYEQFF; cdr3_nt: TGCGCCAGCAGCTGGACTAGCGGGAGGGTCTATGAGCAGTTCTTC
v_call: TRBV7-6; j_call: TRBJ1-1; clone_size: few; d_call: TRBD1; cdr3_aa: CASSSGPGQGTEAFF; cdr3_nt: TGTGCCAGCAGCTCGGGACCGGGACAGGGGACTGAAGCTTTCTTT
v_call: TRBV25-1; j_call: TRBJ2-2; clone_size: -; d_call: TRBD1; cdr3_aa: CASSELGTGDTGELFF; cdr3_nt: TGTGCCAGCAGTGAATTGGGTACAGGGGACACCGGGGAGCTGTTTTTT
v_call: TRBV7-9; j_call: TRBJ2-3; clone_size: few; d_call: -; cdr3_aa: CASTIGSAERTDTQYF; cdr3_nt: TGTGCCAGCACCATAGGGTCAGCGGAGCGCACAGATACGCAGTATTTT
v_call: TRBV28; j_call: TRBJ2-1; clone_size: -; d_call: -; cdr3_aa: CASSTGTGYNEQFF; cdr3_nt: TGTGCCAGCAGCACCGGGACTGGGTACAATGAGCAGTTCTTC
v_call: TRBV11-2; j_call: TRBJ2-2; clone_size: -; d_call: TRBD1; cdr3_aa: CASSKEMTGNGELFF; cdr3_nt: TGTGCCAGCAGCAAAGAGATGACAGGGAACGGGGAGCTGTTTTTT
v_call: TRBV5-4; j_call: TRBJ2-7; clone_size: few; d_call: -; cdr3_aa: CASSSGATSSYEQYF; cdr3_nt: TGTGCCAGCAGCTCGGGGGCAACCAGCTCCTACGAGCAGTACTTC
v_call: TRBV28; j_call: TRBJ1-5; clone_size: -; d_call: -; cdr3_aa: CASSLTSTEESHF; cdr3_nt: TGTGCCAGCAGTTTGACCTCGACAGAAGAGTCGCATTTT
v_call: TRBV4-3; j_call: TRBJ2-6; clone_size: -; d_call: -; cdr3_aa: CASSQAVTGANVLTF; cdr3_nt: TGCGCCAGCAGCCAAGCAGTTACTGGGGCCAACGTCCTGACTTTC
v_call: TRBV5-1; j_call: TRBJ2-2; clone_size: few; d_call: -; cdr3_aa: CASSLALAETGELFF; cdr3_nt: TGCGCCAGCAGCTTGGCCCTCGCAGAAACCGGGGAGCTGTTTTTT
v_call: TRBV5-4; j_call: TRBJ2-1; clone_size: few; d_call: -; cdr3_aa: CASSLDLVYYNEQFF; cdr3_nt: TGTGCCAGCAGCTTGGACCTAGTGTACTACAATGAGCAGTTCTTC
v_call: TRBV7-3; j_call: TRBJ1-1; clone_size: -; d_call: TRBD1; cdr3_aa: CASSRDREDTEAFF; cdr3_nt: TGTGCCAGCAGCAGGGACAGGGAGGACACTGAAGCTTTCTTT
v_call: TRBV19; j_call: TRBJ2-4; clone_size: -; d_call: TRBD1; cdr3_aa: CASSNPQDRVDKNIQYF; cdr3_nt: TGTGCCAGTAGTAACCCTCAAGACAGGGTAGACAAAAACATTCAGTACTTC
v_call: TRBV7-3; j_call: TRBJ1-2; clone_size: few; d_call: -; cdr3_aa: CASSLNSGQGYTF; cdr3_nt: TGTGCCAGCAGCTTAAATTCCGGACAGGGCTACACCTTC
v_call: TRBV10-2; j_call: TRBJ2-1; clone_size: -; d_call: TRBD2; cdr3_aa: CASTEWASGRIHEQFF; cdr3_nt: TGCGCCAGCACCGAGTGGGCTAGCGGGAGAATCCATGAGCAGTTCTTC
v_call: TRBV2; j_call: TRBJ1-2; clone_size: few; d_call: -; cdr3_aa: CASRPSLWTF; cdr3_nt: TGTGCCAGCAGACCCTCCTTGTGGACCTTC
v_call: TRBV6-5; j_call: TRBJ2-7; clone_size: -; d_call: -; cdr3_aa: CASSWYRGSYEQYF; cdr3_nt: TGTGCCAGCAGTTGGTACAGAGGCTCCTACGAGCAGTACTTC
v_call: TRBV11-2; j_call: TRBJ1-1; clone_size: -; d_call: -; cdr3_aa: CASREGHWNTEAFF; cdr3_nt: TGTGCCAGCAGGGAGGGACACTGGAACACTGAAGCTTTCTTT
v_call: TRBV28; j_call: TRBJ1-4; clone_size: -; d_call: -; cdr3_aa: CASSAKDEKLFF; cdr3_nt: TGTGCCAGCAGTGCGAAGGATGAAAAACTGTTTTTT
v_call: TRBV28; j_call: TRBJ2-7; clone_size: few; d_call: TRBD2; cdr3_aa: CASNPGGTLYEQYF; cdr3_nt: TGTGCCAGCAACCCGGGAGGGACACTCTACGAGCAGTACTTC
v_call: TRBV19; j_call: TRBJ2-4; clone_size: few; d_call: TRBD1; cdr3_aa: CASNRGQGEAAAKNIQYF; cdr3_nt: TGTGCCAGTAATCGGGGACAGGGGGAGGCTGCGGCCAAAAACATTCAGTACTTC
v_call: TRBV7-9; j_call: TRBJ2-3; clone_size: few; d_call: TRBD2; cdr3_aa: CASSFFAGAADTQYF; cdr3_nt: TGTGCCAGCAGCTTTTTCGCGGGAGCAGCAGATACGCAGTATTTT
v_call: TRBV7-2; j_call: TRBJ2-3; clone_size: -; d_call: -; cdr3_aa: CASSWGRGRTDTQYF; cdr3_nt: TGTGCCAGCAGCTGGGGGCGCGGTCGCACAGATACGCAGTATTTT
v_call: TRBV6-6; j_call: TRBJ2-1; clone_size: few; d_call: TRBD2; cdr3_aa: CASTGTSGYNEQFF; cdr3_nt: TGTGCCAGCACCGGGACTAGCGGATACAATGAGCAGTTCTTC
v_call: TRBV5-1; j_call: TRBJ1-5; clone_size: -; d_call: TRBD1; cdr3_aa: CASSLLGQGSGQPQHF; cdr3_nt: TGCGCCAGCAGCTTGCTCGGACAGGGCTCAGGTCAGCCCCAGCATTTT
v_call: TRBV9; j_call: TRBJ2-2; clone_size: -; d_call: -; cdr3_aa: CASSVSLGGELFF; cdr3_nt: TGTGCCAGCAGCGTCTCTCTGGGCGGGGAGCTGTTTTTT
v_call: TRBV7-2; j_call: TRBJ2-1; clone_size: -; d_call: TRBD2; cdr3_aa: CASSLRGLAGGPSYNEQFF; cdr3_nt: TGTGCCAGCAGCTTAAGGGGACTAGCGGGAGGCCCTTCCTACAATGAGCAGTTCTTC
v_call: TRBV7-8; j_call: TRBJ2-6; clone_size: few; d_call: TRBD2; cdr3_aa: CASTRTSVIYSGANVLTF; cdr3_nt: TGTGCCAGCACCCGTACTAGCGTGATATATTCTGGGGCCAACGTCCTGACTTTC
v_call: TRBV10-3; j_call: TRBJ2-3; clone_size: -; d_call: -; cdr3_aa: CAISESKGGTDTQYF; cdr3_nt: TGTGCCATCAGTGAGTCAAAAGGGGGCACAGATACGCAGTATTTT
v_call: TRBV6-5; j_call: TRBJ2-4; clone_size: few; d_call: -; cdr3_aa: CASSYSNRPGVQYF; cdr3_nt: TGTGCCAGCAGTTACTCGAACAGGCCAGGTGTTCAGTACTTC
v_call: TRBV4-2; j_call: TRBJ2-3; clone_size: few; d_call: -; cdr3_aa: CASSQTYTDTQYF; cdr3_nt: TGTGCCAGCAGCCAAACCTACACAGATACGCAGTATTTT
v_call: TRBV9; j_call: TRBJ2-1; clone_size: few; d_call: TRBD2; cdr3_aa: CASSVSSGLAGEQFF; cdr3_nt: TGTGCCAGCAGCGTTTCTAGCGGGTTAGCGGGTGAGCAGTTCTTC
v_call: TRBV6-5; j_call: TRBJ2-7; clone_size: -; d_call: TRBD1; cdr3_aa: CASKRDRGPVGEQYF; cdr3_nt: TGTGCCAGCAAGAGGGACAGGGGCCCTGTCGGCGAGCAGTACTTC
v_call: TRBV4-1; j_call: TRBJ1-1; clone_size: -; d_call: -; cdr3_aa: CASSQASMGYSEAFF; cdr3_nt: TGCGCCAGCAGCCAGGCGAGCATGGGATACTCTGAAGCTTTCTTT
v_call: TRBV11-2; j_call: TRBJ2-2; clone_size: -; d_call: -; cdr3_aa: CASSSFSPWAGSTGELFF; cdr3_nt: TGTGCCAGCAGCTCGTTCTCTCCCTGGGCGGGATCCACCGGGGAGCTGTTTTTT
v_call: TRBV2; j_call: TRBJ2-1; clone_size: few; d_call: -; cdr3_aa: CASSRTAVYNEQFF; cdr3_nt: TGTGCCAGCAGTCGGACAGCCGTCTACAATGAGCAGTTCTTC
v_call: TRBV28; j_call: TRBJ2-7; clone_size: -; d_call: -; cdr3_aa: CANSPTGSGYEQYF; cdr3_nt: TGTGCCAACAGTCCCACAGGGTCGGGGTACGAGCAGTACTTC
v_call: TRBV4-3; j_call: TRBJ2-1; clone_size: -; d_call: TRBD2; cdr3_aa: CASSQAGTSGIGNEQFF; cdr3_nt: TGCGCCAGCAGCCAAGCTGGGACTAGCGGGATAGGCAATGAGCAGTTCTTC
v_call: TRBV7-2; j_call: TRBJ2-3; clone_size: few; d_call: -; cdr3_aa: CASSRMAADTQYF; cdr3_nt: TGTGCCAGCAGCCGTATGGCGGCGGATACGCAGTATTTT
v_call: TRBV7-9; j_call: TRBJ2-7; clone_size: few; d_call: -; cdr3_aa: CASSGQNEQYF; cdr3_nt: TGTGCCAGCAGCGGACAGAACGAGCAGTACTTC
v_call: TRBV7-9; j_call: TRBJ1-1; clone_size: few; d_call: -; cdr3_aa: CASSLETEAFF; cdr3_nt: TGTGCCAGCAGCTTAGAAACTGAAGCTTTCTTT
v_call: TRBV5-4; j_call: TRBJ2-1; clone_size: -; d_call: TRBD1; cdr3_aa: CASSLGGDRAGEQFF; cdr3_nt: TGTGCCAGCAGCTTGGGAGGGGACAGGGCTGGTGAGCAGTTCTTC
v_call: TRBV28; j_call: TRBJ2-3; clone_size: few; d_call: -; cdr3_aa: CASLAGTDTQYF; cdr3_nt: TGTGCCAGCCTAGCCGGCACAGATACGCAGTATTTT
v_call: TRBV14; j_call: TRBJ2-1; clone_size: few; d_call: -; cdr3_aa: CASSKASIYNEQFF; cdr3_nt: TGTGCCAGCAGCAAAGCTAGCATCTACAATGAGCAGTTCTTC